What follows is one T cell receptor beta chain and its context. The record originates from a study of blood T cell repertoires in COVID-19. The authors' processing: Amplification of reference gene primers provided the estimated nucleated cell counts. The repertoire was sequenced with immunoSEQ multiplex PCR; TCRdb's copy has only in-frame clones and lacks some. The V and J calls and the clone size are those of that table, but D and trimming were determined from the DNA. The data show around 80,000 clones, about four fifths seen once. V was shortened by 0 bases and J by 4 bases, with 12 bases between the two germline ends. Looked up from germline, CDR1 is MGHDK and CDR2 is SYGVNS. CDR3 length: 15 amino acids.

Sequencing was performed on peripheral blood. The chain combines TRBV25-1 with TRBJ1-1; D may be TRBD1 (5 bases). This TCR was recovered from a human donor in a cohort sampled during active COVID-19. In nucleotides, the CDR3 is TGTGCCAGCAGTGAATACGTGGGGCGACCCACTGAAGCTTTCTTT. Protein sequence: CASSEYVGRPTEAFF.